Presented here are 25 T cell receptor beta chains from one specimen sequenced in a study of cytomegalovirus exposure and HLA in healthy donors. The primer mix had 60 Vbeta and 13 Jbeta primers. Data came from immunoSEQ multiplex PCR; TCRdb stores just in-frame clones and leaves some out. The table has some 110,000 clones, 80% to 85% seen once; the top ten hold around 4.2%. The source material was PBMCs. The receptor set was obtained from a woman aged 30 to 39 in good health and CMV-seronegative.

The chain recombines TRBV7-9 with TRBJ2-5; 11 bases are shared with TRBD1. The V gene end was trimmed by 3 bases and the J gene end by 5 bases; junction bases not matched to a gene: 5. This CDR3 is 15 amino acids long. CDR1 and CDR2 (germline): SEHNR, FQNEAQ (reference sequence). The CDR3 region has the DNA TGTGCCAGCAGCTTCTCACGGGACAGGGGGGAGACCCAGTACTTC. The encoded protein is CASSFSRDRGETQYF.

This rearrangement joins TRBV10-1 to TRBJ1-1, with TRBD1 matching 9 bases. Per germline, CDR1 WNHNN and CDR2 SYGVQD (reference sequence). With V trimmed by 5 bases and J by 5 bases, 9 bases remained unmatched. This CDR3 contains 15 residues. CDR3 sequence reads: CASSPGTGLRTEAFF. CDR3 coding DNA: TGCGCCAGCAGTCCCGGGACAGGGTTGCGGACTGAAGCTTTCTTT.

This chain uses TRBV2 with TRBJ2-7; 8 bases fit TRBD2. The CDR3 length is 12 residues. V gave up 6 bases and J gave up 10 bases; unmatched junction bases: 8. Germline V gene data show CDR1 as SNHLY and CDR2 as FYNNEI. CDR3 sequence (DNA): TGTGCCAGCAGCACGACTAGCGAGCGCCAGTACTTC. It encodes CASSTTSERQYF.

V gene TRBV2 combines with J gene TRBJ1-2; 7 bases line up with TRBD1. CDR1 is SNHLY, CDR2 FYNNEI, per germline. Trimming removed 6 bases from V and 8 bases from J; junction bases left unmatched: 9. The CDR3 length is 13 residues. CDR3 coding DNA: TGTGCCAGCAGGGGACAGACTACGGCGGGCTACACCTTC. As protein: CASRGQTTAGYTF.

The DNA for the CDR3 is TGCGCCAGCAGCGTCGGACATGAAGAGACCCAGTACTTC. This sequence encodes CASSVGHEETQYF. The chain is built from TRBV5-1 and TRBJ2-5; TRBD1 is a possible D gene (5 bases). The CDR3 totals 13 residues. The V and J ends lost 4 bases and 3 bases respectively, with 10 bases between them. Germline lookup yields CDR1 SGHRS and CDR2 YFSETQ.

This rearrangement joins TRBV4-2 to TRBJ1-2, with TRBD1 matching 7 bases. Trimming cost V 5 bases and J 2 bases; bases outside gene matches: 8. The germline gives CDR1 LGHNA, CDR2 YNFKEQ. The CDR3 has 15 residues. CDR3 bases: TGTGCCAGCAGCGACAGGGTGGGCTACAACTATGGCTACACCTTC. Translated, it gives CASSDRVGYNYGYTF.

The V call is TRBV2, the J call TRBJ2-1; 10 bases are shared with TRBD2. J was trimmed by 4 bases and V by 8 bases; bases with no gene match: 8. Looked up from germline, CDR1 is SNHLY and CDR2 is FYNNEI. This CDR3 region has 15 residues. The CDR3 coding sequence is TGTGCCAGCGGGGAGGAGCGGGAGGGATACAATGAGCAGTTCTTC. This translates into CASGEEREGYNEQFF.

This chain uses TRBV7-9 with TRBJ1-1; 8 bases agree with TRBD1. Germline assignment: CDR1 SEHNR and CDR2 FQNEAQ (reference sequence). V shed 3 bases, J shed 2 bases, and the junction held 5 bases outside the gene matches. CDR3 length: 15 amino acids. The CDR3 DNA sequence: TGTGCCAGCAGCTTCGGACAGGGAGGAAACACTGAAGCTTTCTTT. This gives the protein CASSFGQGGNTEAFF.

In its sample, this clone was seen once. The same CDR3 is also encoded by other DNA sequences in this sample. The J gene is TRBJ2-7, the V gene TRBV6-5; 8 bases line up with TRBD1. V lost 2 bases to trimming and J lost 2 bases; unmatched junction nucleotides: 2. CDR1 MNHEY and CDR2 SVGAGI come from the germline V gene. CDR3 length: 14 residues. CDR3 nucleotides: TGTGCCAGCAGTTACGACAGGGGCCCCTACGAGCAGTACTTC. Translating it yields CASSYDRGPYEQYF.

The CDR3, as DNA: TGCGCCAGCAGGACTAGCGAGCTTGCAGATACGCAGTATTTT. Its translation: CASRTSELADTQYF. V is TRBV5-1 and J is TRBJ2-3; TRBD2 aligns across 8 bases. The germline V gene encodes CDR1 SGHRS and CDR2 YFSETQ. V lost 5 bases to trimming and J lost 4 bases; unmatched junction nucleotides: 6. CDR3 size: 14 residues.

The gene calls are TRBV28 and TRBJ2-1; 9 positions agree with TRBD2. The CDR3 covers 15 residues. Looked up from germline, CDR1 is MDHEN and CDR2 is SYDVKM. The V segment lost 6 bases and the J segment 1 base; nucleotides outside the gene matches: 4. CDR3 residues: CASSRTSESYNEQFF. The CDR3 DNA is TGTGCCAGCAGCCGGACTAGCGAATCCTACAATGAGCAGTTCTTC.

This chain uses TRBV6-6 with TRBJ1-3; D unresolved. V was cut by 4 bases and J by 0 bases, with 13 bases left in between. The germline CDR1 and CDR2 sequences are MNHNY and SVGAGI (reference sequence). This CDR3 region has 16 residues. In nucleotides, the CDR3 is TGTGCCAGCAGTTCCTTTGACGGAGTCTCTGGAAACACCATATATTTT. It translates to CASSSFDGVSGNTIYF.

This clone has only one observation. The chain combines TRBV19 with TRBJ2-7, with 7 bases matching TRBD2. There are 16 residues in the CDR3. The J segment lost 0 bases and the V segment lost 5 bases, leaving 10 bases of the junction unmatched. Per the germline V gene, CDR1 is LNHDA and CDR2 is SQIVND (reference sequence). CDR3 bases: TGTGCCAGTAGTTCTTCTGCGGCGGGAGCCTCCTACGAGCAGTACTTC. This gives the protein CASSSSAAGASYEQYF.

Notes on this clone: This sample includes further DNA sequences coding for the same CDR3. CDR3 nucleotides: TGTGCCAGCAGTGATCCGGGACTAGCGGGAGGGCCAGGGTACGAGCAGTACTTC. It translates to CASSDPGLAGGPGYEQYF. This chain connects TRBV6-1 to TRBJ2-7, with 16 positions matching TRBD2. The CDR3 contains 18 residues. CDR1 and CDR2 from the germline V gene are MNHNS and SASEGT. The trim removed 3 bases at V and 4 bases at J, leaving 9 bases unmatched.

This clone was seen more than once but under ten times. The rearrangement joins TRBV19 to TRBJ2-2; perhaps TRBD2 as D (5 bases). The CDR3 length is 15 residues. CDR1 and CDR2 from the germline V gene are LNHDA and SQIVND (reference sequence). V lost 3 bases and J 2 bases, leaving 10 bases between the germline ends. CDR3 protein: CASSISSGNTGELFF. In DNA, the CDR3 is TGTGCCAGTAGTATCTCCAGCGGAAACACCGGGGAGCTGTTTTTT.

The chain couples TRBV6-1 to TRBJ2-3; no clear D. The V gene lost 2 bases and the J gene lost 2 bases, with 11 bases spanning the gap. This CDR3 is 15 amino acids long. The germline V gene encodes CDR1 MNHNS and CDR2 SASEGT. The DNA of the CDR3 is TGTGCCAGCAGTGAAAGTTTCAGGTCCACAGATACGCAGTATTTT. This sequence encodes CASSESFRSTDTQYF.

This clone was seen only a few times. The chain carries TRBV5-1 and TRBJ2-1; 14 bases line up with TRBD2. The length of the CDR3 is 17 residues. From germline, CDR1 is SGHRS and CDR2 YFSETQ. J lost 5 bases, V lost 4 bases, and 8 bases had no gene match. The CDR3 DNA is TGCGCCAGCAGCGTAGGACTAGCGGGAGGAGGGAACAATGAGCAGTTCTTC. Translated: CASSVGLAGGGNNEQFF.

This clone occurred a few times. The chain combines TRBV21-1 with TRBJ1-2; the DNA was not used to check the table's D call, TRBD1. TRBV21-1 is described as a pseudogene. The CDR3 consists of 12 residues. CDR3 sequence: CASSKADRGYTF. CDR3 nucleotides: TGTGCCAGCAGCAAAGCGGACAGAGGCTACACCTTC.

This clone appeared a few times. This chain joins TRBV6-5 and TRBJ2-5, with a tentative D call TRBD2 (5 bases). CDR3 size: 16 residues. The germline V and J ends were trimmed by 1 base and 0 bases, with 12 bases remaining between them. Germline CDR1 MNHEY, CDR2 SVGAGI. CDR3 amino acids: CASSYCTRVYQETQYF. The DNA for the CDR3 is TGTGCCAGCAGTTACTGTACTAGGGTTTACCAAGAGACCCAGTACTTC.

A single count supports this clone. The genes are TRBV5-1 and TRBJ2-3; D ambiguous. Per the germline V gene, CDR1 is SGHRS and CDR2 is YFSETQ. The ends were cut back, 4 bases at V and 1 base at J, with 10 bases in the middle. This CDR3 contains 14 residues. The CDR3 reads CASSPELGTDTQYF. CDR3 bases: TGCGCCAGCAGCCCCGAGTTGGGCACAGATACGCAGTATTTT.

The chain recombines TRBV2 with TRBJ1-4; 8 bases are shared with TRBD1. Per germline, CDR1 SNHLY and CDR2 FYNNEI. V lost 6 bases to trimming and J lost 2 bases; unmatched junction nucleotides: 2. This CDR3 region has 14 residues. The CDR3 bases are TGTGCCAGCAGCGGACAGGGCACTAATGAAAAACTGTTTTTT. Translated: CASSGQGTNEKLFF.

V gene TRBV9 combines with J gene TRBJ1-1; D not resolved. CDR3 length: 15 amino acids. V was clipped by 0 bases and J by 1 base, with 10 bases between them. In germline, CDR1 is SGDLS, CDR2 YYNGEE. CDR3 sequence reads: CASSVGAAPNTEAFF. The CDR3 DNA reads TGTGCCAGCAGCGTAGGGGCAGCCCCGAACACTGAAGCTTTCTTT.

The chain combines TRBV28 with TRBJ1-5; D possibly corresponds to TRBD1 (6 bases). CDR1 and CDR2 (germline): MDHEN, SYDVKM. The CDR3 length is 15 residues. V lost 5 bases to trimming and J lost 3 bases, with 14 bases between them. CDR3 sequence: CASSPTRGTNQPQHF. The CDR3 bases are TGTGCCAGCAGTCCCACAAGGGGGACCAATCAGCCCCAGCATTTT.

The CDR3 sequence: CASSLGGVEQYF. The CDR3, as DNA: TGTGCCAGCAGCTTGGGGGGGGTGGAGCAGTACTTC. The chain is built from TRBV5-4 and TRBJ2-7; tentatively, D is TRBD2 (6 bases). Trimming shortened V by 0 bases and J by 7 bases, and 8 bases separated the two germline ends. The CDR3 has 12 residues. Germline V gives CDR1 SGHNT, CDR2 YYREEE (reference sequence).

This clone was recorded only once. Other nucleotide sequences from this sample produce the same CDR3. The J gene is TRBJ2-1, the V gene TRBV27, with D possibly matching TRBD2 (6 bases). Trimming shortened V by 3 bases and J by 10 bases, and 7 bases separated the two germline ends. Germline loops: CDR1 MNHEY, CDR2 SMNVEV (reference sequence). CDR3 length: 11 amino acids. The CDR3 DNA reads as TGTGCCAGCAGTTTTGGGGGGGAGCAGTTCTTC. Amino acids: CASSFGGEQFF.